These T cell receptor beta chains were read from a single sample in a study of shared clonotypes between healthy human individuals. The assay was immunoSEQ multiplex PCR, and TCRdb's table has in-frame clones only and misses some. The sample includes 980,000 or so clones, 70% to 85% of them seen just once. Sample: memory CD4+ T cells sorted from blood. The receptors come from a man in his late teens or twenties in good health. Both conserved end residues are trimmed from each CDR3.

>TRBV18|TRBJ1-3
ASSPGVLTRNTIY
>TRBV7-9|TRBJ2-2
ASKTSGSGGTGELF
>TRBV2|TRBJ1-1
ASSEYGERNTEAF
>TRBV7-2|TRBJ1-4
ASSFGPGEKLF
>TRBV2|TRBJ1-1
ASSPTGMNTEAF
>TRBV5-1|TRBJ1-3
ASSRRTPDSGNTIY
>TRBV19|TRBJ1-6
ASSKLRDTNNSPLH
>TRBV18|TRBJ2-7
ASSAQGGPNEQY
>TRBV7-9|TRBJ1-5
ASSLAFGDQPQH
>TRBV4-1|TRBJ1-2
ASSQDQGAGGYT
>TRBV7-9|TRBJ2-7
ASSLGSGTGEEQY
>TRBV4-2|TRBJ2-7
ASSLSTSGGTGEQY
>TRBV5-4|TRBJ2-7
ASSLEAVTYEQY
>TRBV28|TRBJ1-5
ASTLRWGVPDQPQH
>TRBV29-1|TRBJ2-5
SVEDVAVGETQY
>TRBV6-6|TRBJ2-7
ASSPGLAALWQY
>TRBV30|TRBJ2-7
AWKLAGGLEQY
>TRBV19|TRBJ1-1
ASTGQGLAEAF
>TRBV1|TRBJ1-5
TSSLLYQQDNQPQH
>TRBV11-2|TRBJ2-3
ASSLARLTDTQY
>TRBV7-9|TRBJ2-3
ASSLVRGGDTQY
>TRBV15|TRBJ1-6
ATLPGHANSPLH
>TRBV29-1|TRBJ2-7
SVLGAETYEQY
>TRBV18|TRBJ1-6
ASSPPTRDLIH
>TRBV11-2|TRBJ1-2
ASSRNAGQNYGYT
>TRBV2|TRBJ1-2
ASSPGQGFYGYT
>TRBV5-8|TRBJ1-2
ASSFGQGSYGYT
>TRBV2|TRBJ1-2
ASSVAGEGDGYT
>TRBV30|TRBJ1-1
AWSHLGQGNTEAF
>TRBV11-2|TRBJ2-1
ASSFTSGGNNEQF
>TRBV6-5|TRBJ1-1
ASTPQRGENTEAF
>TRBV11-3|TRBJ2-5
ASSSGQGVETQY
>TRBV7-2|TRBJ2-5
ASSPRQVIETQY
>TRBV6-1|TRBJ1-2
ASSEPQGGVYGYT
>TRBV4-3|TRBJ2-7
ASSHNSGRVYEQY
>TRBV6-4|TRBJ2-6
ASSVGSGANVLT